This T cell receptor beta chain was profiled in a study of cytomegalovirus exposure and HLA in healthy donors. Study conclusions and caveats: Certain sequence variants were highly shared and formed a cluster, and this cluster was likely a sequencing artifact.

Amplification used 60 Vbeta primers and 13 Jbeta primers. Assay used: immunoSEQ multiplex PCR; TCRdb lists only in-frame clones, some missing. This sample has 60,000 or so clones; roughly 80% occur once, and the top ten carry approximately 3.4%. In this sample, this clone turned up once. Its antigen is not known. This CDR3 region has 16 residues. Germline CDR1 reads SGDLS; CDR2 reads YYNGEE. The V end lost 0 bases, the J end lost 1 base, and 14 bases lay between the germline ends. This chain links TRBV9 with TRBJ2-7; weak D call: TRBD1 (5 bases). This receptor was identified in a woman in her thirties or forties in good health and CMV-seropositive. Sequenced sample: PBMCs. The CDR3: CASSVGGGALSYEQYF. CDR3 sequence (DNA): TGTGCCAGCAGCGTAGGGGGTGGGGCACTTTCCTACGAGCAGTACTTC. Full variable domain (rest looked up from reference TRBV9 and TRBJ2-7): DSGVTQTPKHLITATGQRVTLRCSPRSGDLSVYWYQQSLDQGLQFLIQYYNGEERAKGNILERFSAQQFPDLHSELNLSSLELGDSALYFCASSVGGGALSYEQYFGPGTRLTVT.